Listed below are T cell receptor beta chains from one sample, sequenced in a study of low-dose radiotherapy and immunotherapy resistance in tumors. TCRdb re-analysed the reads in MiXCR, keeping a single row per CDR3 protein. The sample has 80,000 to 90,000 distinct CDR3 sequences, 15% to 20% seen once; the top ten hold roughly 2.8%. Specimen: PBMCs, collected before treatment. These receptors all stem from a male donor with prostate cancer. CDR3s include the opening cysteine and the closing phenylalanine or tryptophan. A D gene is named only where the DNA matches it firmly. The size entry is marked missing in some rows and otherwise reads once, few, many or a size class.

J gene | V gene | D gene | clone size | CDR3 protein | CDR3 DNA
TRBJ1-1 | TRBV3-1 | TRBD1 | many | CASRERQGRATEAFF | TGTGCCAGCAGAGAACGACAGGGCAGGGCCACTGAAGCTTTCTTT
TRBJ1-6 | TRBV5-1 | NA | many | CASSLEANSPLHF | TGCGCCAGCAGCTTGGAGGCGAATTCACCCCTCCACTTT
TRBJ2-5 | TRBV4-1 | TRBD2 | many | CASSQVGQRGGQETQYF | TGCGCCAGCAGCCAAGTTGGACAGCGGGGGGGCCAAGAGACCCAGTACTTC
TRBJ2-1 | TRBV5-4 | NA | many | CASRPQTQGLNEQFF | TGTGCCAGCAGGCCCCAAACGCAGGGTCTCAATGAGCAGTTCTTC
TRBJ1-5 | TRBV15 | TRBD1 | many | CATSRDLTGGDQPQHF | TGTGCCACCAGCAGAGATCTGACAGGGGGGGACCAGCCCCAGCATTTT
TRBJ2-7 | TRBV6-2/TRBV6-3 | NA | few | CASNGAGLGGEQYF | TGTGCCAGCAACGGAGCAGGGCTCGGGGGCGAGCAGTACTTC
TRBJ1-1 | TRBV5-6 | NA | many | CASSFGRGNTEAFF | TGTGCCAGCAGCTTTGGCAGGGGGAACACTGAAGCTTTCTTT
TRBJ1-2 | TRBV5-1 | NA | many | CASSSQTERAYGYTF | TGCGCCAGCAGCTCACAGACAGAAAGGGCCTATGGCTACACCTTC
TRBJ2-7 | TRBV4-1 | TRBD2 | many | CASSPRLAGGEQYF | TGCGCCAGCAGCCCCCGACTAGCGGGGGGCGAGCAGTACTTC
TRBJ2-7 | TRBV19 | NA | many | CATSPAGSYEQYF | TGTGCCACCTCTCCGGCCGGCTCCTACGAGCAGTACTTC
TRBJ2-5 | TRBV7-6 | NA | many | CASSLQSRPQETQYF | TGTGCCAGCAGCTTACAGAGCCGCCCTCAAGAGACCCAGTACTTC
TRBJ2-2 | TRBV20-1 | TRBD1 | NA | CSASSLGQGYTGELFF | TGCAGTGCTAGTAGTTTGGGACAGGGCTACACCGGGGAGCTGTTTTTT
TRBJ2-7 | TRBV19 | TRBD2 | NA | CASSGTTSGRFYEQYF | TGTGCCAGTAGTGGGACAACTAGCGGGAGGTTTTACGAGCAGTACTTC
TRBJ2-2 | TRBV29-1 | NA | many | CSVALGAGELFF | TGCAGCGTAGCTCTTGGGGCCGGGGAGCTGTTTTTT
TRBJ2-7 | TRBV18 | TRBD1 | many | CASSPTGTAFYEQYF | TGTGCCAGCTCACCTACCGGGACAGCCTTCTACGAGCAGTACTTC
TRBJ2-3 | TRBV29-1 | NA | many | CSADMGGQDTDTQYF | TGCAGCGCCGACATGGGGGGGCAAGACACAGATACGCAGTATTTT
TRBJ2-7 | TRBV7-9 | NA | many | CASSLGADYEQYF | TGTGCCAGCAGCTTAGGGGCAGACTACGAGCAGTACTTC
TRBJ1-2 | TRBV12-3/TRBV12-4 | NA | many | CASRLAVNYGYTF | TGTGCCAGCAGGCTGGCGGTTAACTATGGCTACACCTTC
TRBJ2-3 | TRBV5-5 | NA | many | CAGWAGAGETDTQYF | TGTGCCGGGTGGGCGGGGGCCGGGGAAACAGATACGCAGTATTTT
TRBJ2-7 | TRBV6-6 | NA | NA | CASSEDVGGGAYEQYF | TGTGCCAGCAGTGAAGACGTAGGAGGGGGGGCCTACGAGCAGTACTTC
TRBJ2-3 | TRBV28 | NA | NA | CASTQSNRDTQYF | TGTGCCAGCACGCAGTCGAACCGGGATACGCAGTATTTT
TRBJ2-5 | TRBV29-1 | NA | many | CSVEGVGLQETQYF | TGCAGCGTTGAAGGGGTGGGACTCCAAGAGACCCAGTACTTC
TRBJ2-2 | TRBV6-6 | NA | many | CASSDASGPGDTGELFF | TGTGCCAGCAGTGACGCAAGCGGGCCCGGGGACACCGGGGAGCTGTTTTTT
TRBJ2-1 | TRBV9 | NA | many | CASSVAGGGDLGEQFF | TGTGCCAGCAGCGTAGCTGGGGGGGGCGACTTAGGGGAGCAGTTCTTC
TRBJ2-2 | TRBV5-1 | NA | once | CASSPDANTGELFF | TGCGCCAGCAGCCCGGACGCGAACACCGGGGAGCTGTTTTTT
TRBJ1-5 | TRBV5-3 | NA | many | CARTSGQPQHF | TGTGCCAGAACTTCCGGGCAGCCCCAGCATTTT
TRBJ2-6 | TRBV27 | TRBD1 | NA | CASSLSGWTGQQAGANVLTF | TGTGCCAGCAGTTTAAGTGGTTGGACAGGCCAGCAAGCTGGGGCCAACGTCCTGACTTTC
TRBJ2-3 | TRBV5-4 | TRBD2 | many | CASSLRFSGGKASTDTQYF | TGTGCCAGCAGCTTGAGGTTTAGCGGGGGAAAAGCTAGCACAGATACGCAGTATTTT
TRBJ2-6 | TRBV19 | NA | many | CASSITGANVLTF | TGTGCCAGTAGTATAACTGGGGCCAACGTCCTGACTTTC
TRBJ2-7 | TRBV6-2/TRBV6-3 | NA | NA | CASSSGGLYEQYF | TGTGCCAGCAGTTCCGGGGGCTTATACGAGCAGTACTTC